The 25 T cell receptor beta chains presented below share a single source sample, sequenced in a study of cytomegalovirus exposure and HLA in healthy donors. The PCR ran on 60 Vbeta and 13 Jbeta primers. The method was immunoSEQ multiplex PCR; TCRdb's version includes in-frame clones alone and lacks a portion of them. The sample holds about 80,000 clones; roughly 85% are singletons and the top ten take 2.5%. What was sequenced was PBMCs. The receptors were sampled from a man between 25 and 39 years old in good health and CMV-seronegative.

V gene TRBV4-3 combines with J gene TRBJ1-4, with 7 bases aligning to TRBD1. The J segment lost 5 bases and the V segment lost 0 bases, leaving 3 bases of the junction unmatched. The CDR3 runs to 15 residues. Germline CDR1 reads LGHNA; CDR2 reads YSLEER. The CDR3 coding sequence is TGCGCCAGCAGCCAAGAAGACAGGGAGAATGAAAAACTGTTTTTT. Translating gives CASSQEDRENEKLFF.

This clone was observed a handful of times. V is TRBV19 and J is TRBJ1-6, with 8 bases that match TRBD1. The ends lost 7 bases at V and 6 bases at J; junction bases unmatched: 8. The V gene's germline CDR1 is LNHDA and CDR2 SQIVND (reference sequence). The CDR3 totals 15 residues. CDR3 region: CASKGAGTGNSPLHF. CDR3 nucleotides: TGTGCCAGTAAAGGGGCCGGGACAGGTAATTCACCCCTCCACTTT.

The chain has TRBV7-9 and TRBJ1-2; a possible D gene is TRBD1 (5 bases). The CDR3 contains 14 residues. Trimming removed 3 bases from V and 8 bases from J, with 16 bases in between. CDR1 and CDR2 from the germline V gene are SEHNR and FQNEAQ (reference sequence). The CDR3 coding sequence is TGTGCCAGCAGCTTGGGACTGTTGAGCCAAGGCTACACCTTC. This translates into CASSLGLLSQGYTF.

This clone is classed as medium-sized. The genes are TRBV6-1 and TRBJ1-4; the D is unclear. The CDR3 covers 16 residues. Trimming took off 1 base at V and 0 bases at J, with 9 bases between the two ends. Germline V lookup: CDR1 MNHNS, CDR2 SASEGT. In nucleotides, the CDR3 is TGTGCCAGCAGTGAAGGATTCCAGTCAACTAATGAAAAACTGTTTTTT. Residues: CASSEGFQSTNEKLFF.

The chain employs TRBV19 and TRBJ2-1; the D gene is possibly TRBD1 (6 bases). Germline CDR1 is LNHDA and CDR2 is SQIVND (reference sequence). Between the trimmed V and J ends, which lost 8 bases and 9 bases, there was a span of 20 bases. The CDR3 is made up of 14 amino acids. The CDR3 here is CASEHRTARGEQFF. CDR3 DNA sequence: TGTGCCAGTGAGCATAGGACAGCTAGGGGTGAGCAGTTCTTC.

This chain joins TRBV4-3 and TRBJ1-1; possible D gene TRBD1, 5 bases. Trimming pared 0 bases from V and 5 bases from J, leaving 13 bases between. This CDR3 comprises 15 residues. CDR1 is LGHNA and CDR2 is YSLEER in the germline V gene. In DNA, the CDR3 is TGCGCCAGCAGCCAAGACTCCCTGGGGGGGACTGAAGCTTTCTTT. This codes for CASSQDSLGGTEAFF.

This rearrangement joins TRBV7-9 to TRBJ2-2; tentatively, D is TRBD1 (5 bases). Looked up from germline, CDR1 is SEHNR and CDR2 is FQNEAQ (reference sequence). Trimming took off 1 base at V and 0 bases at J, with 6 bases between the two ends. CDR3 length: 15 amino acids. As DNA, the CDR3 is TGTGCCAGCAGCTTAGTCAGGGCGAACACCGGGGAGCTGTTTTTT. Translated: CASSLVRANTGELFF. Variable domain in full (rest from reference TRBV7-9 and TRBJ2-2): DTGVSQNPRHKITKRGQNVTFRCDPISEHNRLYWYRQTLGQGPEFLTYFQNEAQLEKSRLLSDRFSAERPKGSFSTLEIQRTEQGDSAMYLCASSLVRANTGELFFGEGSRLTVL.

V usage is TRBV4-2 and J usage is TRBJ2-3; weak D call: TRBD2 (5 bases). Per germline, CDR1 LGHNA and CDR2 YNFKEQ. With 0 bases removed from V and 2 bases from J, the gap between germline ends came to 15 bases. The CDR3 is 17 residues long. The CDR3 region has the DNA TGTGCCAGCAGCCAAGATCCTAGCCTCCTTGACACAGATACGCAGTATTTT. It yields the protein CASSQDPSLLDTDTQYF.

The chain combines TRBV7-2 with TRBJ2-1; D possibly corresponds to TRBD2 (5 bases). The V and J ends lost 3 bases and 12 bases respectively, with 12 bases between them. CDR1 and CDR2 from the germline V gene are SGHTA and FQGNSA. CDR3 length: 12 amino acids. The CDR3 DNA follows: TGTGCCAGCAGCTTGACCCGGGATATGCAGTTCTTC. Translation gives CASSLTRDMQFF.

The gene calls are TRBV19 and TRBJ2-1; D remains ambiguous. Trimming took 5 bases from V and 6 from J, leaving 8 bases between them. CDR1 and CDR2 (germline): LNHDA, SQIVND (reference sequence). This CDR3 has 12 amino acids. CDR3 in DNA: TGTGCCAGTAGTCTTCGTATCAATGAGCAGTTCTTC. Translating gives CASSLRINEQFF.

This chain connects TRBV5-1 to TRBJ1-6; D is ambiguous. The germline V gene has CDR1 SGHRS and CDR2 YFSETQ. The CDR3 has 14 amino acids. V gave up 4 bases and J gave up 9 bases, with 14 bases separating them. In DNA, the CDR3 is TGCGCCAGCAGCCAGGCGGTTCGGGGTTCACCCCTCCACTTT. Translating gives CASSQAVRGSPLHF.

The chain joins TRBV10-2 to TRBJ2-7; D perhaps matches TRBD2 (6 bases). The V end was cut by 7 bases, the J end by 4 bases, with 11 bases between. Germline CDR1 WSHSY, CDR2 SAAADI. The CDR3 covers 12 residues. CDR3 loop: CASKVSGYEQYF. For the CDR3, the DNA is TGCGCCAGCAAGGTTAGCGGTTACGAGCAGTACTTC.

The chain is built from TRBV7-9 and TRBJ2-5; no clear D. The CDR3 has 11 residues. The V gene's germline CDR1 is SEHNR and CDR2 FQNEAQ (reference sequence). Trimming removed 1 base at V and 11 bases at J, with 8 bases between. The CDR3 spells CASSLGHGQYF. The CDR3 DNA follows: TGTGCCAGCAGCTTAGGACACGGTCAGTACTTC.

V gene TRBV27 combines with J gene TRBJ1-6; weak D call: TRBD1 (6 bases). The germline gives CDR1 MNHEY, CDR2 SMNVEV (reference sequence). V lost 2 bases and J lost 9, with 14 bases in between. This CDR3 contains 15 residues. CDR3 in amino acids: CASSLERGIGSPLHF. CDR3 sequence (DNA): TGTGCCAGCAGTTTAGAGAGGGGGATCGGTTCACCCCTCCACTTT.

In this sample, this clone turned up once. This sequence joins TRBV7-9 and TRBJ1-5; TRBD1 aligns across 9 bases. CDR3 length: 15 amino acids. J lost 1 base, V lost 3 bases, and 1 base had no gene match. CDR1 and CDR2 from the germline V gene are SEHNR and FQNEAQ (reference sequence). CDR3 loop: CASSFGTGSNQPQHF. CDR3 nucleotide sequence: TGTGCCAGCAGCTTTGGGACAGGGAGCAATCAGCCCCAGCATTTT.

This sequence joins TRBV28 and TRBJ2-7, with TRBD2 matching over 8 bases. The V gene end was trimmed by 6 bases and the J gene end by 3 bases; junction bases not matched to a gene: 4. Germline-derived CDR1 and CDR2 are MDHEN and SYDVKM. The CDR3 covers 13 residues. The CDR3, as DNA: TGTGCCAGCAGGGTTAGCGGGATCTACGAGCAGTACTTC. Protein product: CASRVSGIYEQYF.

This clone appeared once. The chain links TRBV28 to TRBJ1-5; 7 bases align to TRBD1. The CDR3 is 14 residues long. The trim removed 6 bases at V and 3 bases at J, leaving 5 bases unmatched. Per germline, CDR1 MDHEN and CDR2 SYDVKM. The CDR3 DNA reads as TGTGCCAGCAGGATGACAGGGCCCAATCAGCCCCAGCATTTT. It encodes CASRMTGPNQPQHF.

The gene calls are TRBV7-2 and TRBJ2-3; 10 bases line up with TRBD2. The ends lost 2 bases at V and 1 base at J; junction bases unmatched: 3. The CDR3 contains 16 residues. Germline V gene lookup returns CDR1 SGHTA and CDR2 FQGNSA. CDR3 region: CASSLTGTSGTDTQYF. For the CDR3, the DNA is TGTGCCAGCAGCTTAACCGGGACTAGCGGCACAGATACGCAGTATTTT.

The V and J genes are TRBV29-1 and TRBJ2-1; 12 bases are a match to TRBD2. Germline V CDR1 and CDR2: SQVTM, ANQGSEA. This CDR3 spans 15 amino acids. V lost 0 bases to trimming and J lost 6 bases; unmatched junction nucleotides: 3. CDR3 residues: CSVEERLAGANEQFF. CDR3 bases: TGCAGCGTTGAAGAACGACTAGCGGGAGCCAATGAGCAGTTCTTC.

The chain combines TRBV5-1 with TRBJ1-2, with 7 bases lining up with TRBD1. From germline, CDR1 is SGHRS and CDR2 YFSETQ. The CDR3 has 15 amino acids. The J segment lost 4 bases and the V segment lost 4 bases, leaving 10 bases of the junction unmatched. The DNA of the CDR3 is TGCGCCAGCAGCCCCCGGACAGGATCAGGCTATGGCTACACCTTC. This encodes CASSPRTGSGYGYTF.

CDR3 amino acids: CASSQGQGSSSYNEQFF. CDR3 DNA sequence: TGCGCCAGCAGCCAGGGACAGGGCTCGAGCTCCTACAATGAGCAGTTCTTC. The V call is TRBV5-1, the J call TRBJ2-1; 9 positions agree with TRBD1. CDR1 is SGHRS and CDR2 is YFSETQ in the germline V gene. This CDR3 spans 17 amino acids. J was trimmed by 0 bases and V by 4 bases; bases with no gene match: 8.

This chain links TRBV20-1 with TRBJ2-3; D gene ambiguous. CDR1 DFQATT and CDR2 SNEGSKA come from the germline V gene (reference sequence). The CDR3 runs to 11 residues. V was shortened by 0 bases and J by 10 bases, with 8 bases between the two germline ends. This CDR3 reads CSAREGRSQYF. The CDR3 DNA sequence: TGCAGTGCTAGAGAGGGCCGCTCGCAGTATTTT.

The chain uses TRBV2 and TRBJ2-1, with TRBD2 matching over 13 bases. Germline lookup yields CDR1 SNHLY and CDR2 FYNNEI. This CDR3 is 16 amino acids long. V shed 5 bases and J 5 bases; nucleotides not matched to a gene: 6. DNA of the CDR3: TGTGCCAGCAGTCGCACCGGGACTAGCGGGAACAATGAGCAGTTCTTC. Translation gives CASSRTGTSGNNEQFF.

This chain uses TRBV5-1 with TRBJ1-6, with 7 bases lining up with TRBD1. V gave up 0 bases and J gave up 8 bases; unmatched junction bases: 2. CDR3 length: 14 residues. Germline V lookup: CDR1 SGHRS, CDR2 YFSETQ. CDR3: CASSLAGQYSPLHF. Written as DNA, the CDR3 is TGCGCCAGCAGCTTGGCGGGACAGTATTCACCCCTCCACTTT.

CDR3 coding DNA: TGCAGCGTTGAAGTGACTAGCGGCACAGATACGCAGTATTTT. Its protein is CSVEVTSGTDTQYF. This chain uses TRBV29-1 with TRBJ2-3; 8 nucleotides align to TRBD2. The germline V gene has CDR1 SQVTM and CDR2 ANQGSEA. The ends lost 1 base at V and 1 base at J; junction bases unmatched: 1. The CDR3 length is 14 residues.